This T cell receptor (beta chain) was observed in a study of T-cell reconstitution after alpha-beta-depleted transplantation in children. After removal of 0 bases from V and 3 bases from J, the junction contained 9 bases not matched to a gene. CDR1 and CDR2 (germline): LGHNA, YNFKEQ. This CDR3 contains 17 residues. This clonotype was detected only once. What it binds is unknown. Study observations and caveats: In some patients, recipient T cells and intrathymic progenitors surviving conditioning explained high day-60 diversity.

The authors prepared the TCRbeta library with unique molecular identifiers. TCRdb recomputed calls from the PCR reads with MiXCR, one row per CDR3 protein. The profile shows around 440,000 distinct CDR3 sequences, 10% of them singletons. The chain carries TRBV4-2 and TRBJ2-7, with 9 bases aligning to TRBD2. The sequence came from a child aged 2 to 15 with inherited bone marrow failure, due to receive a stem cell transplant. The material was PBMCs, obtained before TCRalphabeta/CD19-depleted stem cell transplant. CDR3 protein: CASSQDLGLAFIYEQYF. CDR3 in DNA: TGTGCCAGCAGCCAAGATCTGGGACTAGCCTTCATCTACGAGCAGTACTTC.